Following are 26 T cell receptor beta chains from one sample sequenced in a study of Tregs in tolerant kidney transplant recipients. Data came from immunoSEQ multiplex PCR; TCRdb stores just in-frame clones and leaves some out. Among approximately 65,000 clones, 80% to 85% were seen once, and the ten largest hold roughly 4%. The material sequenced was CD4+ T cells from blood. These receptor sequences come from a human donor in good health.

The chain recombines TRBV7-2 with TRBJ1-2; tentatively, D is TRBD1 (5 bases). The V gene lost 1 base and the J gene lost 4 bases, with 16 bases spanning the gap. The CDR3 length is 16 residues. The germline CDR1 and CDR2 sequences are SGHTA and FQGNSA. DNA for the CDR3: TGTGCCAGCAGCTTAGTAGGCGGGGCATCCTCCTATGGCTACACCTTC. Its translation: CASSLVGGASSYGYTF.

Here the CDR3 DNA reads TGTGCCAGCAGCGAACACCCCACAGATACGCAGTATTTT. Amino acid sequence: CASSEHPTDTQYF. The gene calls are TRBV11-3 and TRBJ2-3; no clear D. Deletions cut 5 bases from V and 2 bases from J, with 8 bases between. Germline-derived CDR1 and CDR2 are SGHNT and YENEEA. CDR3 length: 13 amino acids.

J is TRBJ2-7 and V is TRBV2, with 12 bases fitting TRBD2. CDR1 is SNHLY and CDR2 is FYNNEI in the germline V gene. Germline trimming cut 6 bases from V and 3 bases from J; bases unmatched to any gene: 3. The CDR3 runs to 14 residues. The CDR3 nucleotides read TGTGCCAGCAGACTACTAGCGGGGGGCTACGAGCAGTACTTC. Protein: CASRLLAGGYEQYF.

The V and J genes are TRBV4-1 and TRBJ2-3; D unclear. Per the germline V gene, CDR1 is MGHRA and CDR2 is YSYEKL. The CDR3 runs 16 residues. V was trimmed by 1 base and J by 6 bases, leaving 17 bases between them. CDR3 region: CASSQGSLPPRDTQYF. The DNA of the CDR3 is TGCGCCAGCAGCCAAGGGTCTCTCCCCCCCAGGGATACGCAGTATTTT.

The chain is built from TRBV7-8 and TRBJ1-1; possible D gene TRBD1, 5 bases. Germline assignment: CDR1 SGHVS and CDR2 FQNEAQ. The CDR3 spans 17 residues. V lost 5 bases and J 0 bases, leaving 19 bases between the germline ends. The CDR3 protein is CASSPRGGAPMNTEAFF. The CDR3 region has the DNA TGTGCCAGCAGCCCGCGGGGAGGGGCCCCCATGAACACTGAAGCTTTCTTT. The whole variable domain, filled in from reference TRBV7-8 and TRBJ1-1, reads GAGVSQSPRYKVAKRGQDVALRCDPISGHVSLFWYQQALGQGPEFLTYFQNEAQLDKSGLPSDRFFAERPEGSVSTLKIQRTQQEDSAVYLCASSPRGGAPMNTEAFFGQGTRLTVV.

CDR3: CASSGQGLQETQYF. As DNA, the CDR3 is TGTGCCAGCAGCGGCCAGGGACTACAAGAGACCCAGTACTTC. The V call is TRBV7-2, the J call TRBJ2-5; 7 bases fit TRBD2. V dropped 5 bases and J dropped 2; count of bases not matched to a gene: 5. This CDR3 is 14 amino acids long. The germline gives CDR1 SGHTA, CDR2 FQGNSA.

V gene TRBV27 combines with J gene TRBJ1-1; 9 bases are shared with TRBD1. CDR3 length: 16 residues. The V segment lost 8 bases and the J segment 5 bases; nucleotides outside the gene matches: 15. Looked up from germline, CDR1 is MNHEY and CDR2 is SMNVEV (reference sequence). CDR3 DNA: TGTGCCAGCCGGTCTGCTCCGGGACAGGGAAATACTGAAGCTTTCTTT. Protein: CASRSAPGQGNTEAFF.

This clone was seen just once. V gene TRBV9 combines with J gene TRBJ2-1; 7 positions agree with TRBD2. The germline V gene has CDR1 SGDLS and CDR2 YYNGEE. With V trimmed by 4 bases and J by 0 bases, 4 bases remained unmatched. The CDR3 is made up of 15 amino acids. CDR3 region: CASSPSGVSYNEQFF. The CDR3 nucleotides read TGTGCCAGCAGCCCCAGCGGGGTCTCCTACAATGAGCAGTTCTTC.

The chain carries TRBV27 and TRBJ1-2; 7 bases fit TRBD1. Germline CDR1 is MNHEY and CDR2 is SMNVEV (reference sequence). The length of the CDR3 is 13 residues. The V gene end was trimmed by 6 bases and the J gene end by 8 bases; junction bases not matched to a gene: 9. The CDR3 DNA reads TGTGCCAGCAGGTGGGAGGGGGCAAGAGGCTACACCTTC. Translation gives CASRWEGARGYTF.

The J gene is TRBJ2-7, the V gene TRBV10-3; D ambiguous. The V end was cut by 0 bases, the J end by 4 bases, with 19 bases between. Germline V CDR1 and CDR2: ENHRY, SYGVKD. The CDR3 is 17 amino acids. CDR3 nucleotide sequence: TGTGCCATCAGTGAGTCGGGCCTTCCTGGCAGTTTTTACGAGCAGTACTTC. It translates to CAISESGLPGSFYEQYF.

This clone was detected once. This rearrangement joins TRBV6-6 to TRBJ1-1; D ambiguous. The V and J ends lost 0 bases and 4 bases respectively, with 6 bases between them. CDR3 length: 13 amino acids. Germline CDR1 reads MNHNY; CDR2 reads SVGAGI (reference sequence). This CDR3 is CASSYSFVTEAFF. As DNA, the CDR3 is TGTGCCAGCAGTTACTCGTTTGTCACTGAAGCTTTCTTT.

This sequence joins TRBV7-6 and TRBJ2-2; no clear D gene. The CDR3 is 15 residues long. V shed 2 bases and J shed 2 bases, with 9 bases lying between them. Per the germline V gene, CDR1 is SGHVS and CDR2 is FNYEAQ. The CDR3: CASSLSVSNTGELFF. The CDR3 region has the DNA TGTGCCAGCAGCTTAAGTGTCAGTAACACCGGGGAGCTGTTTTTT.

The chain recombines TRBV27 with TRBJ1-3; D is uncertain. Germline V gene lookup returns CDR1 MNHEY and CDR2 SMNVEV (reference sequence). The V gene lost 4 bases and the J gene lost 0 bases, with 4 bases spanning the gap. There are 13 residues in the CDR3. The CDR3 sequence: CASSSYSGNTIYF. CDR3 bases: TGTGCCAGCAGTTCCTACTCTGGAAACACCATATATTTT.

This clone was detected only a few times. The chain joins TRBV2 to TRBJ2-1; TRBD2 might be the D (5 bases). In germline, CDR1 is SNHLY, CDR2 FYNNEI. The ends were cut back, 5 bases at V and 8 bases at J, with 10 bases in the middle. There are 12 residues in the CDR3. The CDR3 is CASSTGIDEQFF. The CDR3 DNA reads as TGTGCCAGCAGTACGGGGATCGATGAGCAGTTCTTC.

The chain has TRBV7-2 and TRBJ2-2; 7 nucleotides align to TRBD2. Germline loops: CDR1 SGHTA, CDR2 FQGNSA. Unmatched junction bases numbered 10, after V lost 11 bases and J lost 7 bases. This CDR3 spans 13 amino acids. The CDR3 protein is CACKTSRGGELFF. The CDR3, as DNA: TGTGCCTGCAAGACTAGCCGGGGCGGGGAGCTGTTTTTT. Complete variable domain (other parts from reference TRBV7-2 and TRBJ2-2): GAGVSQSPSNKVTEKGKDVELRCDPISGHTALYWYRQSLGQGLEFLIYFQGNSAPDKSGLPSDRFSAERTGGSVSTLTIQRTQQEDSAVYLCACKTSRGGELFFGEGSRLTVL.

The chain combines TRBV6-5 with TRBJ2-7; 8 bases are a match to TRBD2. The CDR3 sequence is 15 residues long. Per germline, CDR1 MNHEY and CDR2 SVGAGI. Trimming cost V 6 bases and J 3 bases; bases outside gene matches: 10. The CDR3 loop reads CASSRPGTSIYEQYF. The CDR3 DNA reads TGTGCCAGCAGCCGACCGGGGACTAGTATCTACGAGCAGTACTTC.

The chain carries TRBV6-6 and TRBJ2-5; D tentatively fits TRBD1 or TRBD2 (5 bases each). Trimming stripped 2 bases from V and 10 bases from J, with 8 bases between. This CDR3 is built from 11 residues. Germline V lookup: CDR1 MNHNY, CDR2 SVGAGI (reference sequence). For the CDR3, the DNA is TGTGCCAGCAGTTACCGGGACCTCCAGTACTTC. As protein: CASSYRDLQYF.

The V call is TRBV7-6, the J call TRBJ1-1; TRBD1 might be the D (5 bases). The CDR3 covers 14 residues. The V gene lost 2 bases and the J gene lost 9 bases, with 16 bases spanning the gap. Germline CDR1 reads SGHVS; CDR2 reads FNYEAQ. CDR3 sequence: CASSLRQHADKAFF. CDR3 nucleotides: TGTGCCAGCAGCTTACGACAACACGCGGACAAAGCTTTCTTT.

V gene TRBV5-8 combines with J gene TRBJ1-1; 7 nucleotides line up with TRBD1. Germline lookup yields CDR1 SGHTS and CDR2 YDEGEE. CDR3 length equals 15 residues. The V and J ends lost 4 bases and 6 bases, in that order; junction bases with no gene match: 12. CDR3 residues: CASSRHLRGGAEAFF. The DNA of the CDR3 is TGTGCCAGCAGCAGACACCTCAGGGGGGGCGCTGAAGCTTTCTTT.

The rearrangement links TRBV6-4 to TRBJ2-2; D ambiguous. CDR1 and CDR2 (germline): MRHNA, SNTAGT. V was cut by 6 bases and J by 4 bases, with 18 bases left in between. The CDR3 length is 16 residues. CDR3 sequence (DNA): TGTGCCAGCAGCCCGCCAACTCCGAAGGGCACCGGGGAGCTGTTTTTT. Its translation: CASSPPTPKGTGELFF.

The rearrangement links TRBV5-1 to TRBJ1-4; the D gene is possibly TRBD1 (6 bases). The V and J ends lost 4 bases and 7 bases respectively, with 20 bases between them. Per germline, CDR1 SGHRS and CDR2 YFSETQ. This CDR3 has 16 amino acids. The CDR3 nucleotides are TGCGCCAGCAGCCCACAAGTCGGGCAGGGGCGTGAAAAACTGTTTTTT. This codes for CASSPQVGQGREKLFF.

This sequence joins TRBV7-3 and TRBJ1-6, with TRBD1 matching 7 bases. Germline lookup yields CDR1 SGHTA and CDR2 FQGTGA. The CDR3 loop spans 15 amino acids. Germline trimming cut 5 bases from V and 10 bases from J; bases unmatched to any gene: 11. CDR3 region: CASSEHTGAQSPLHF. Here the CDR3 DNA reads TGTGCCAGCAGCGAACACACAGGGGCCCAGTCACCCCTCCACTTT.

V gene TRBV18 combines with J gene TRBJ2-5, with 7 bases identical to TRBD1. CDR1 is KGHSH, CDR2 LQKENI, per germline. V lost 2 bases, J lost 2 bases, and 2 bases stayed unmatched. This CDR3 is 14 amino acids long. The CDR3 region has the DNA TGTGCCAGCTCACCAGGACAGGTACAAGAGACCCAGTACTTC. Its protein is CASSPGQVQETQYF.

CDR3: CASSPRTGRANYGYTF. The CDR3 nucleotides are TGTGCCAGCAGCCCCAGGACAGGGAGAGCTAACTATGGCTACACCTTC. The chain links TRBV7-2 to TRBJ1-2; TRBD1 matches at 8 bases. Germline CDR1 is SGHTA and CDR2 is FQGNSA. The CDR3 consists of 16 residues. V shed 5 bases and J 0 bases; nucleotides not matched to a gene: 8.

The CDR3 is CASMVDRASDEQYF. CDR3 coding DNA: TGCGCCAGCATGGTGGACAGGGCTTCTGACGAGCAGTACTTC. The chain recombines TRBV5-1 with TRBJ2-7, with 8 bases matching TRBD1. Germline assignment: CDR1 SGHRS and CDR2 YFSETQ. The J segment lost 5 bases and the V segment lost 6 bases, leaving 10 bases of the junction unmatched. The CDR3 covers 14 residues.

CDR3: CASSLDSIQPQHF. CDR3 bases: TGTGCCAGCAGCTTGGACAGTATTCAGCCCCAGCATTTT. The chain recombines TRBV7-5 with TRBJ1-5; no DNA check was done on the table's D call, TRBD1. TRBV7-5 is a recognized pseudogene. The CDR3 spans 13 residues.